Below are 18 T cell receptor beta chains sequenced from a single sample in a study of cytomegalovirus exposure and HLA in healthy donors. PCR involved 60 Vbeta and 13 Jbeta primers. Data came from immunoSEQ multiplex PCR; TCRdb stores just in-frame clones and leaves some out. The sample carries 120,000 or so clones, approximately 76% recorded once. Sequenced input: PBMCs. These receptors were collected from a man aged 50 to 59 in good health and CMV-seropositive.

The sample holds a few counts of this clone. The V gene is TRBV5-1, the J gene TRBJ2-7; 9 positions match TRBD1. CDR1 is SGHRS and CDR2 is YFSETQ in the germline V gene. V lost 4 bases, J lost 3 bases, and 5 bases stayed unmatched. This CDR3 is 14 amino acids long. CDR3 sequence (DNA): TGCGCCAGCAGCACCGGGACAGGGAACTACGAGCAGTACTTC. Its protein product is CASSTGTGNYEQYF.

The genes are TRBV5-1 and TRBJ1-4; 11 nucleotides align to TRBD1. The CDR3 extends over 16 amino acids. CDR1 is SGHRS, CDR2 YFSETQ, per germline. Unmatched junction bases numbered 5, after V lost 4 bases and J lost 3 bases. This CDR3 reads CASSLGTGGPNEKLFF. CDR3 sequence (DNA): TGCGCCAGCAGCCTAGGGACAGGGGGACCTAATGAAAAACTGTTTTTT.

This clone showed up just a few times. The chain carries TRBV6-1 and TRBJ2-3; 9 bases align to TRBD2. J was trimmed by 4 bases and V by 7 bases; bases with no gene match: 6. This CDR3 contains 14 residues. Germline loops: CDR1 MNHNS, CDR2 SASEGT. CDR3 protein: CASTSSGGADTQYF. The CDR3 coding sequence is TGTGCCAGCACGAGTAGCGGGGGAGCAGATACGCAGTATTTT.

The rearrangement links TRBV5-1 to TRBJ2-1; 9 bases are a match to TRBD1. Trimming cost V 5 bases and J 3 bases; bases outside gene matches: 15. Germline loops: CDR1 SGHRS, CDR2 YFSETQ. CDR3 length equals 18 residues. CDR3: CASSFSITEGQGYNEQFF. The CDR3 DNA reads TGCGCCAGCAGTTTTTCCATAACCGAGGGACAGGGCTACAATGAGCAGTTCTTC.

The rearrangement uses TRBV5-4 and TRBJ1-3; D remains unclear. V was cut by 0 bases and J by 5 bases, with 9 bases left in between. The germline V gene has CDR1 SGHNT and CDR2 YYREEE (reference sequence). The CDR3 has 14 amino acids. The CDR3 nucleotides read TGTGCCAGCAGCTTGGGCGGGGAGAGAAACACCATATATTTT. It is translated as CASSLGGERNTIYF.

This chain joins TRBV27 and TRBJ2-4, with TRBD2 as a possible D gene (6 bases). CDR3 length: 14 residues. The V end was cut by 2 bases, the J end by 6 bases, with 11 bases between. Per the germline V gene, CDR1 is MNHEY and CDR2 is SMNVEV (reference sequence). The CDR3 coding sequence is TGTGCCAGCAGTTTAGGAGGGACGATAAACATTCAGTACTTC. Translation: CASSLGGTINIQYF.

V usage is TRBV14 and J usage is TRBJ1-2; TRBD1 might be the D (5 bases). The CDR3 covers 15 residues. Trimming shortened V by 0 bases and J by 4 bases, and 12 bases separated the two germline ends. Germline V CDR1 and CDR2: SGHDN, FVKESK. The CDR3 is CASSQDRGEFYGYTF. The CDR3, as DNA: TGTGCCAGCAGCCAAGACCGGGGGGAGTTCTATGGCTACACCTTC.

The CDR3 DNA reads as TGTGCCAGCAGCTTAGTGGGGCAAAAGGGTCAGCCCCAGCATTTT. It is translated as CASSLVGQKGQPQHF. The chain employs TRBV7-2 and TRBJ1-5, with D tentatively TRBD1 (5 bases). V lost 1 base, J lost 6 bases, and 13 bases lay in between. Germline loops: CDR1 SGHTA, CDR2 FQGNSA. The CDR3 is 15 residues long.

This clone has a single count. The chain is built from TRBV6-1 and TRBJ2-4; the D gene is possibly TRBD1 (6 bases). Germline CDR1 is MNHNS and CDR2 is SASEGT. V dropped 3 bases and J dropped 7 bases, with 19 bases sitting between them. CDR3 length: 16 residues. The CDR3 spells CASSDQNRVMRNIQYF. The CDR3 DNA follows: TGTGCCAGCAGTGACCAAAACAGGGTGATGAGGAACATTCAGTACTTC.

V gene TRBV5-6 combines with J gene TRBJ2-3, with 7 bases fitting TRBD2. Germline trimming cut 2 bases from V and 0 bases from J; bases unmatched to any gene: 3. CDR1 and CDR2 from the germline V gene are SGHDT and YYEEEE. There are 15 residues in the CDR3. This CDR3 reads CASSFLAASTDTQYF. CDR3 nucleotides: TGTGCCAGCAGCTTTCTAGCGGCTAGCACAGATACGCAGTATTTT.

The chain has TRBV4-1 and TRBJ2-2; 12 nucleotides line up with TRBD2. There are 17 residues in the CDR3. Germline loops: CDR1 MGHRA, CDR2 YSYEKL. V lost 0 bases to trimming and J lost 6 bases; unmatched junction nucleotides: 5. The CDR3 bases are TGCGCCAGCAGCCAAGATCGGACTAGCGGGAAGGCCGGGGAGCTGTTTTTT. Protein: CASSQDRTSGKAGELFF.

The V call is TRBV5-6, the J call TRBJ2-7; 8 bases are a match to TRBD2. The CDR3 totals 17 residues. Per germline, CDR1 SGHDT and CDR2 YYEEEE. V shed 3 bases and J 7 bases; nucleotides not matched to a gene: 18. CDR3 in amino acids: CASSYWLSRGRGGEQYF. DNA of the CDR3: TGTGCCAGCAGCTATTGGCTCTCCAGGGGACGGGGGGGGGAGCAGTACTTC.

This clone was counted once. This chain uses TRBV6-1 with TRBJ2-7; 10 positions match TRBD2. CDR1 is MNHNS, CDR2 SASEGT, per germline. CDR3 length: 15 amino acids. The V and J ends lost 7 bases and 5 bases, in that order; junction bases with no gene match: 11. The CDR3 is CASTPAASGSHEQYF. In DNA, the CDR3 is TGTGCCAGCACCCCCGCCGCTAGCGGGAGCCACGAGCAGTACTTC.

This chain joins TRBV10-1 and TRBJ1-1; the D gene is possibly TRBD1 (6 bases). Trimming removed 1 base at V and 3 bases at J, with 15 bases between. Looked up from germline, CDR1 is WNHNN and CDR2 is SYGVQD (reference sequence). This CDR3 is 16 amino acids long. Written as DNA, the CDR3 is TGCGCCAGCAGTGAGTTCAGACAGGACCTCTACACTGAAGCTTTCTTT. It translates to CASSEFRQDLYTEAFF.

The chain has TRBV4-1 and TRBJ2-7, with 12 nucleotides matching TRBD2. Trimming removed 5 bases from V and 3 bases from J; junction bases left unmatched: 8. This CDR3 is built from 16 residues. Germline assignment: CDR1 MGHRA and CDR2 YSYEKL. The CDR3: CASSSRLAGALYEQYF. The CDR3 nucleotides read TGCGCCAGCAGCTCCCGACTAGCGGGAGCCCTCTACGAGCAGTACTTC.

The rearrangement joins TRBV19 to TRBJ2-7; possibly TRBD1 for D (6 bases). With 5 bases removed from V and 5 bases from J, the gap between germline ends came to 13 bases. The V gene's germline CDR1 is LNHDA and CDR2 SQIVND (reference sequence). CDR3 size: 13 residues. CDR3 amino acids: CASSSDSVHEQYF. In DNA, the CDR3 is TGTGCCAGTAGTTCGGACAGCGTCCACGAGCAGTACTTC.

This clone was seen more than once but under ten times. J is TRBJ1-2 and V is TRBV27, with a weak D call TRBD1 (6 bases). Germline V CDR1 and CDR2: MNHEY, SMNVEV (reference sequence). V lost 2 bases and J 3 bases, leaving 13 bases between the germline ends. The CDR3 spans 15 residues. The CDR3, as DNA: TGTGCCAGCAGTTTAGTTCCAGGGGCCTACTATGGCTACACCTTC. It yields the protein CASSLVPGAYYGYTF.

The chain has TRBV2 and TRBJ1-1, with no clear D. The V gene's germline CDR1 is SNHLY and CDR2 FYNNEI. The CDR3 runs 12 residues. V lost 3 bases and J 2 bases, leaving 4 bases between the germline ends. The CDR3 loop is CASSDLNTEAFF. In DNA, the CDR3 is TGTGCCAGCAGTGACCTTAACACTGAAGCTTTCTTT.